The entry below describes one TCR beta chain. This specimen comes from a study of CD8 T cells in Susac syndrome. V was pared by 5 bases and J by 5 bases, with 10 bases between. There are 13 residues in the CDR3. Germline CDR1 is MNHEY and CDR2 is SVGAGI. Random hexamers primed reverse transcription of 0.5 to 1 ug RNA. MiXCR, run by TCRdb on the immunoSEQ multiplex PCR reads, gives a single entry per CDR3 protein. Here the sample spans about 280,000 distinct CDR3 sequences, approximately 81% being singletons. The TCR was taken from a human donor with multiple sclerosis. This chain uses TRBV6-5 with TRBJ2-1, with unresolved D. Sequencing input: CD8+ T cells from PBMCs. The CDR3 region has the DNA TGTGCCAGCAGTCTTCTTGGGCACAATGAGCAGTTCTTC. Translated: CASSLLGHNEQFF.